The 8 T cell receptor beta chains given below trace back to one sample, sequenced in a study of T cell responses to AZD1222 COVID-19 vaccine. Sequencing used immunoSEQ multiplex PCR; TCRdb keeps in-frame clones, though not all of them. The data show about 110,000 clones, 85% to 90% seen once. Sequencing used peripheral blood, obtained 28 days after the second AZD1222 dose. The receptors were sampled from an adult who received the AZD1222 COVID-19 vaccine.

V is TRBV7-9 and J is TRBJ1-1; tentative D call: TRBD1 (5 bases). The CDR3 extends over 14 amino acids. Deletions cut 7 bases from V and 6 bases from J, with 18 bases between. CDR1 and CDR2 (germline): SEHNR, FQNEAQ (reference sequence). The CDR3 DNA is TGTGCCAGCAACGCCAGGGAAGGGAAGGCTGAAGCTTTCTTT. Translated, it gives CASNAREGKAEAFF. The full variable domain, rest sourced from reference TRBV7-9 and TRBJ1-1, is DTGVSQNPRHKITKRGQNVTFRCDPISEHNRLYWYRQTLGQGPEFLTYFQNEAQLEKSRLLSDRFSAERPKGSFSTLEIQRTEQGDSAMYLCASNAREGKAEAFFGQGTRLTVV.

The chain joins TRBV27 to TRBJ1-3; a weak D match, TRBD1 (6 bases). The ends were cut back, 2 bases at V and 2 bases at J, with 10 bases in the middle. The germline CDR1 and CDR2 sequences are MNHEY and SMNVEV (reference sequence). The CDR3 is 15 residues long. For the CDR3, the DNA is TGTGCCAGCAGTTTAGCCGGGGGCGCTGGAAACACCATATATTTT. Its protein product is CASSLAGGAGNTIYF.

The rearrangement links TRBV27 to TRBJ1-2; 7 positions agree with TRBD1. J was trimmed by 4 bases and V by 6 bases; bases with no gene match: 11. The CDR3 loop spans 15 amino acids. CDR1 is MNHEY, CDR2 SMNVEV, per germline (reference sequence). CDR3 coding DNA: TGTGCCAGCAGAAACACTCCAGGGACAGTCTATGGCTACACCTTC. Its protein is CASRNTPGTVYGYTF.

The chain links TRBV6-2 or TRBV6-3 to TRBJ2-1; D is perhaps TRBD1 or TRBD2 (5 bases each). This CDR3 has 13 residues. CDR1 is MNHEY and CDR2 is SVGEGT in the germline V gene. V gave up 0 bases and J gave up 7 bases, with 7 bases separating them. CDR3 DNA sequence: TGTGCCAGCAGTTACTCTTGGGGGAATGAGCAGTTCTTC. Translated, it gives CASSYSWGNEQFF.

The chain couples TRBV6-6 to TRBJ2-5; 9 bases fit TRBD2. Germline V gives CDR1 MNHNY, CDR2 SVGAGI (reference sequence). V dropped 0 bases and J dropped 3; count of bases not matched to a gene: 5. This CDR3 spans 16 amino acids. The CDR3 DNA reads as TGTGCCAGCAGTTACTCGCCAAGACTAGCGGAAGAGACCCAGTACTTC. It is translated as CASSYSPRLAEETQYF.

The rearrangement links TRBV27 to TRBJ2-2; perhaps TRBD2 as D (6 bases). Deletions cut 3 bases from V and 6 bases from J, with 14 bases between. The germline CDR1 and CDR2 sequences are MNHEY and SMNVEV (reference sequence). The CDR3 extends over 15 amino acids. In DNA, the CDR3 is TGTGCCAGCAGTTTCGGACTACTGATCGCCGGGGAGCTGTTTTTT. This gives the protein CASSFGLLIAGELFF.

This chain links TRBV15 with TRBJ1-1, with D uncertain. The CDR3 length is 15 residues. The V gene lost 5 bases and the J gene lost 1 base, with 14 bases spanning the gap. Per the germline V gene, CDR1 is LNHNV and CDR2 is YYDKDF (reference sequence). CDR3 DNA sequence: TGTGCCACCAGCCGGGGTGGGGTCAAGAACACTGAAGCTTTCTTT. This encodes CATSRGGVKNTEAFF.

This chain uses TRBV7-3 with TRBJ2-1; possibly TRBD1 for D (6 bases). The CDR3 spans 12 residues. Germline-derived CDR1 and CDR2 are SGHTA and FQGTGA. With 2 bases removed from V and 16 bases from J, the gap between germline ends came to 15 bases. This CDR3 reads CASSLRSGVVFF. The CDR3 DNA reads as TGTGCCAGCAGCTTACGATCAGGGGTAGTTTTCTTC.